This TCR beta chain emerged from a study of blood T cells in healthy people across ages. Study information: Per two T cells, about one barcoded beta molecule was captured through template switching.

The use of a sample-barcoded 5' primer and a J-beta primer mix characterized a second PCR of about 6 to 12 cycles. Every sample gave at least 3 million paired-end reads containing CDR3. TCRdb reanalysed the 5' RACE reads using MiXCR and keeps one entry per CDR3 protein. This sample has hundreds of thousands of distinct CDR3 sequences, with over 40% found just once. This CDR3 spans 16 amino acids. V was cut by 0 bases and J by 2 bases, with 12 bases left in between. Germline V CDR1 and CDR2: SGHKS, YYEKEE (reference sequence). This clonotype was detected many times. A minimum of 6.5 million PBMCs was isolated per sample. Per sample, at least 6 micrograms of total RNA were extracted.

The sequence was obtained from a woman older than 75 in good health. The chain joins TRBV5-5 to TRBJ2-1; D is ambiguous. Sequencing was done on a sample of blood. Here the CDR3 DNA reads TGTGCCAGCAGCTTGGCAGTCTACCCACCCTACAATGAGCAGTTCTTC. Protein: CASSLAVYPPYNEQFF.